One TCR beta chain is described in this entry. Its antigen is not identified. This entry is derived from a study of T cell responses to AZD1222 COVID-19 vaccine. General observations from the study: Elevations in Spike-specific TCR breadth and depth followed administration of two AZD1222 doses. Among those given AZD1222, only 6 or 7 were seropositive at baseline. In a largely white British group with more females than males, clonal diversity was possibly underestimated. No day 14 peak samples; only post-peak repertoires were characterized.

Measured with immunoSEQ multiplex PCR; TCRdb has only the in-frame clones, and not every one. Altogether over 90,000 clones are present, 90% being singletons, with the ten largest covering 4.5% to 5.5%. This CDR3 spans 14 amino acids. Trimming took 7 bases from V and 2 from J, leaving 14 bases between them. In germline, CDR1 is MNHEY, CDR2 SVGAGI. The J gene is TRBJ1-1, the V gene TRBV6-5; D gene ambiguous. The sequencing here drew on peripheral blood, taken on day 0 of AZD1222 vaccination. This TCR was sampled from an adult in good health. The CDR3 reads CASINSGGNTEAFF. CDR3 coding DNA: TGTGCCAGCATCAACTCGGGCGGAAACACTGAAGCTTTCTTT.